The present T cell receptor beta chain was sequenced within a study of blood T cell repertoires in COVID-19. CDR1 is MGHDK, CDR2 SYGVNS, per germline. This CDR3 contains 16 residues. With 3 bases removed from V and 4 bases from J, the gap between germline ends came to 19 bases. Original methodology: The assay estimated nucleated cells by amplifying reference gene primers. Assay used: immunoSEQ multiplex PCR; TCRdb lists only in-frame clones, some missing. For V, J and clone size, that table is used; D and trimming come from the DNA. Seen here are approximately 190,000 clones, 80% observed once, and the top ten hold roughly 6.4%.

The chain combines TRBV25-1 with TRBJ2-7; D is perhaps TRBD1 (6 bases). Source material: peripheral blood. The TCR comes from a man in his 60s with acute or convalescent COVID-19. The CDR3 loop is CASSEDPQGVSYEQYF. The DNA for the CDR3 is TGTGCCAGCAGTGAGGACCCACAGGGTGTGTCTTACGAGCAGTACTTC.